This TCR beta chain was recovered during a study of T cell repertoires in cytomegalovirus infection. The wider study: A matching HLA type, together with CMV infection, was signaled by public TCR beta signatures.

Overall study results and limits: Of the TCR beta families, the public ones yielded a cumulative frequency that identified carriers of CMV plus the relevant HLA.

The CDR3 is 17 amino acids. CDR1 is SQVTM and CDR2 is ANQGSEA in the germline V gene. V lost 1 base to trimming and J lost 2 bases, with 20 bases between them. Turning to this clonotype: Its antigen remains unknown.

Each CDR3 protein gets one entry after TCRdb re-called the reads with MiXCR. The sample records tens of thousands of distinct CDR3 sequences, 20% being singletons. This clonotype was obtained from a human donor in good health (CMV status not recorded). Some clones in this sample may be carry-over from other donors' samples. The rearrangement uses TRBV29-1 and TRBJ1-2; maybe TRBD1 (6 bases). Sample: CD8+ T cells from cultured PBMCs, taken from culture after CMV antigen stimulation. CDR3: CSVEGGGRTARNYGYTF. In DNA form, the CDR3 reads TGCAGCGTTGAAGGGGGGGGGCGGACAGCGAGAAACTATGGCTACACCTTC.